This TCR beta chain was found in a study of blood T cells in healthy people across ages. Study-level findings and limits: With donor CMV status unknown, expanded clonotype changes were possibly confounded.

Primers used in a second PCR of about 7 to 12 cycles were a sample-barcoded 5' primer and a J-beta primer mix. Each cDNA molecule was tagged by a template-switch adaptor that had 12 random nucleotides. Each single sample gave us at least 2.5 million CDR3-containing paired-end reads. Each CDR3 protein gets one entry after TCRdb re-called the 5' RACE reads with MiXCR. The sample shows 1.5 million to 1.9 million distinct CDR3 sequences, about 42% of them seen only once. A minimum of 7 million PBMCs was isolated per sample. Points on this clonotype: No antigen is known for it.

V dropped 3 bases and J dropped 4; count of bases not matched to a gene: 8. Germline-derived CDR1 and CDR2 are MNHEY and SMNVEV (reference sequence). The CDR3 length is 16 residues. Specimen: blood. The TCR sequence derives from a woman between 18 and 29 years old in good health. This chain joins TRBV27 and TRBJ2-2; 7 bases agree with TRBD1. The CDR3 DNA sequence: TGTGCCAGCAGTTTCTCAGGGGGTGGCAGCACCGGGGAGCTGTTTTTT. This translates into CASSFSGGGSTGELFF.